Following are 31 T cell receptor beta chains from one sample sequenced in a study of control samples from healthy donors and cancer patients. Profiled with immunoSEQ multiplex PCR; TCRdb holds only in-frame clones, not every one. The top ten clones hold more than 6.5% of a sample with some 120,000 clones, roughly 90% of them seen once. Sequenced material: blood. The source of these receptors is a man between 18 and 35 years old in good health.

The rearrangement joins TRBV7-6 to TRBJ2-7; TRBD2 might be the D (5 bases). The CDR3 covers 15 residues. V lost 1 base and J lost 3, with 13 bases in between. Germline assignment: CDR1 SGHVS and CDR2 FNYEAQ. The CDR3 reads CASSLEVGEHYEQYF. The CDR3, as DNA: TGTGCCAGCAGCTTAGAAGTCGGGGAGCACTACGAGCAGTACTTC.

The chain couples TRBV19 to TRBJ2-7; 7 bases align to TRBD1. J was trimmed by 2 bases and V by 8 bases; bases with no gene match: 3. The CDR3 spans 12 residues. Looked up from germline, CDR1 is LNHDA and CDR2 is SQIVND (reference sequence). Here the CDR3 reads CASGGQTYEQYF. As DNA, the CDR3 is TGTGCCAGTGGGGGACAGACCTACGAGCAGTACTTC.

The chain links TRBV6-1 to TRBJ1-5; TRBD1 is a possible D gene (5 bases). This CDR3 is 16 amino acids long. Per germline, CDR1 MNHNS and CDR2 SASEGT. The V and J ends lost 0 bases and 3 bases respectively, with 12 bases between them. The CDR3 spells CASSEAPGGNNQPQHF. The CDR3 bases are TGTGCCAGCAGTGAAGCCCCGGGGGGTAACAATCAGCCCCAGCATTTT.

The chain links TRBV12-3 or TRBV12-4 to TRBJ1-5; D perhaps matches TRBD1 (5 bases). Trimming took 0 bases from V and 7 from J, leaving 7 bases between them. The CDR3 spans 13 residues. The CDR3 DNA reads as TGTGCCAGCAGTTTAGCGGGGCGGCAGCCCCAGCATTTT. This translates into CASSLAGRQPQHF.

This clone was detected only once. The V gene is TRBV5-1, the J gene TRBJ1-4; D unclear. V lost 5 bases and J lost 4, with 12 bases in between. Looked up from germline, CDR1 is SGHRS and CDR2 is YFSETQ. This CDR3 contains 14 residues. The CDR3 loop is CASRSDWSNEKLFF. As DNA, the CDR3 is TGCGCCAGCAGGTCAGACTGGAGTAATGAAAAACTGTTTTTT. The full variable domain, completed using reference TRBV5-1 and TRBJ1-4, is KAGVTQTPRYLIKTRGQQVTLSCSPISGHRSVSWYQQTPGQGLQFLFEYFSETQRNKGNFPGRFSGRQFSNSRSEMNVSTLELGDSALYLCASRSDWSNEKLFFGSGTQLSVL.

V is TRBV6-1 and J is TRBJ2-2; TRBD1 matches 8 bases. V lost 4 bases to trimming and J lost 5 bases; unmatched junction nucleotides: 9. Per germline, CDR1 MNHNS and CDR2 SASEGT. The CDR3 length is 16 residues. CDR3 sequence: CASSVYDRGGTGELFF. CDR3 bases: TGTGCCAGCAGTGTTTACGACAGGGGTGGGACCGGGGAGCTGTTTTTT.

The chain recombines TRBV4-1 with TRBJ1-1, with D possibly TRBD1 on 5 matching bases. This CDR3 has 15 amino acids. V lost 0 bases and J lost 0, with 8 bases in between. Germline-derived CDR1 and CDR2 are MGHRA and YSYEKL. CDR3 sequence: CASSQDVGVNTEAFF. CDR3 nucleotide sequence: TGCGCCAGCAGCCAAGATGTGGGGGTGAACACTGAAGCTTTCTTT.

V gene TRBV6-1 combines with J gene TRBJ1-5; 7 bases align to TRBD1. The CDR3 runs to 15 residues. The J segment lost 1 base and the V segment lost 3 bases, leaving 3 bases of the junction unmatched. Germline V gene data show CDR1 as MNHNS and CDR2 as SASEGT. The CDR3 loop reads CASSDGTASNQPQHF. CDR3 coding DNA: TGTGCCAGCAGTGATGGGACAGCAAGCAATCAGCCCCAGCATTTT.

The V gene is TRBV6-4, the J gene TRBJ2-2; 9 positions match TRBD1. This CDR3 has 16 residues. Germline V gene sequence: CDR1 MRHNA, CDR2 SNTAGT. With 7 bases clipped from V and 5 bases from J, the junction kept 11 bases outside the gene matches. The CDR3 spells CASNDEGTGLTGELFF. The DNA for the CDR3 is TGTGCCAGCAATGATGAGGGGACAGGGCTGACCGGGGAGCTGTTTTTT.

The chain joins TRBV7-3 to TRBJ1-1; 9 bases agree with TRBD1. V gave up 4 bases and J gave up 6 bases; unmatched junction bases: 3. This CDR3 contains 13 residues. Germline lookup yields CDR1 SGHTA and CDR2 FQGTGA. Written as DNA, the CDR3 is TGTGCCAGCAGCTCGGACAGGGGCGCTGAAGCTTTCTTT. This gives the protein CASSSDRGAEAFF. Complete variable domain (other parts from reference TRBV7-3 and TRBJ1-1): GAGVSQTPSNKVTEKGKYVELRCDPISGHTALYWYRQSLGQGPEFLIYFQGTGAADDSGLPNDRFFAVRPEGSVSTLKIQRTERGDSAVYLCASSSDRGAEAFFGQGTRLTVV.

The rearrangement joins TRBV7-8 to TRBJ2-1; 10 nucleotides align to TRBD2. The germline V gene encodes CDR1 SGHVS and CDR2 FQNEAQ. The CDR3 runs 16 residues. V was pared by 3 bases and J by 4 bases, with 6 bases of the junction left unmatched. The CDR3 sequence is CASSFMPSGSYNEQFF. The CDR3 region has the DNA TGTGCCAGCAGCTTTATGCCTAGCGGGAGTTACAATGAGCAGTTCTTC. Full variable domain (missing parts from reference TRBV7-8 and TRBJ2-1): GAGVSQSPRYKVAKRGQDVALRCDPISGHVSLFWYQQALGQGPEFLTYFQNEAQLDKSGLPSDRFFAERPEGSVSTLKIQRTQQEDSAVYLCASSFMPSGSYNEQFFGPGTRLTVL.

The rearrangement uses TRBV12-3 or TRBV12-4 and TRBJ1-2; D unresolved. The germline V and J ends were trimmed by 7 bases and 1 base, with 10 bases remaining between them. The CDR3 spans 13 residues. The CDR3 DNA reads as TGTGCCAGCAAACCGGGTATTAACTATGGCTACACCTTC. Encoded protein: CASKPGINYGYTF.

This clone has a handful of counts. The chain is built from TRBV9 and TRBJ1-1, with D possibly TRBD1 on 5 matching bases. Trimming shortened V by 4 bases and J by 0 bases, and 19 bases separated the two germline ends. This CDR3 has 17 residues. CDR1 is SGDLS, CDR2 YYNGEE, per germline. CDR3 sequence (DNA): TGTGCCAGCAGCAAAGACAGAGCCTCTTTCATGAACACTGAAGCTTTCTTT. Amino acids: CASSKDRASFMNTEAFF.

V and J are TRBV10-2 and TRBJ1-1; TRBD1 matches 10 bases. The CDR3 has 13 amino acids. V lost 6 bases to trimming and J lost 4 bases; unmatched junction nucleotides: 2. In germline, CDR1 is WSHSY, CDR2 SAAADI. CDR3 region: CASRDRGATEAFF. CDR3 coding DNA: TGCGCCAGCAGGGACAGGGGGGCCACTGAAGCTTTCTTT.

The chain uses TRBV10-3 and TRBJ1-6, with no clear D. Germline values: CDR1 ENHRY, CDR2 SYGVKD. The ends were cut back, 9 bases at V and 7 bases at J, with 16 bases in the middle. The CDR3 consists of 14 residues. In nucleotides, the CDR3 is TGTGCCATTCAACCTAGGGAAGGCAATTCACCCCTCCACTTT. The encoded protein is CAIQPREGNSPLHF.

The CDR3 DNA sequence: TGTGCCAGCAGGCCCCGAAGGGAGGTTGGCTACACCTTC. Its protein product is CASRPRREVGYTF. The chain recombines TRBV12-3 or TRBV12-4 with TRBJ1-2; unclear D gene. CDR3 size: 13 residues. V was trimmed by 6 bases and J by 7 bases, leaving 15 bases between them.

This sequence joins TRBV6-1 and TRBJ1-2, with no clear D. The germline CDR1 and CDR2 sequences are MNHNS and SASEGT. The CDR3 totals 11 residues. V dropped 3 bases and J dropped 5 bases, with 4 bases sitting between them. DNA of the CDR3: TGTGCCAGCAGTGAGAGATATGGCTACACCTTC. Its protein product is CASSERYGYTF.

This chain uses TRBV10-1 with TRBJ1-4; D might be TRBD1 (5 bases). This CDR3 spans 12 amino acids. V lost 0 bases, J lost 12 bases, and 8 bases lay in between. Germline CDR1 is WNHNN and CDR2 is SYGVQD (reference sequence). The CDR3 DNA reads as TGCGCCAGCAGTGAGTCCCCGGGGGAACTGTTTTTT. Its protein is CASSESPGELFF.

The chain couples TRBV29-1 to TRBJ1-2; 9 nucleotides line up with TRBD1. CDR1 SQVTM and CDR2 ANQGSEA come from the germline V gene. Trimming cost V 3 bases and J 4 bases; bases outside gene matches: 3. The CDR3 extends over 13 amino acids. The DNA of the CDR3 is TGCAGCGTTGAGGGACAGGGCGGCTATGGCTACACCTTC. Protein product: CSVEGQGGYGYTF.

The chain uses TRBV18 and TRBJ2-5, with 8 bases that match TRBD2. The CDR3 runs 15 residues. Trimming at V came to 4 bases and at J to 1 base, leaving 5 bases not matched to a gene. Germline assignment: CDR1 KGHSH and CDR2 LQKENI. The CDR3 is CASSLGAGGQETQYF. As DNA, the CDR3 is TGTGCCAGCTCACTCGGTGCGGGGGGCCAAGAGACCCAGTACTTC.

The V and J genes are TRBV5-5 and TRBJ2-1, with a tentative D call TRBD2 (6 bases). With 4 bases removed from V and 8 bases from J, the gap between germline ends came to 16 bases. CDR3 length: 14 residues. Germline V gives CDR1 SGHKS, CDR2 YYEKEE (reference sequence). CDR3 DNA sequence: TGTGCCAGCAGCCCCGAGGGAGGTGGGTATGAGCAGTTCTTC. Protein: CASSPEGGGYEQFF.

V gene TRBV12-3 or TRBV12-4 combines with J gene TRBJ2-7, with no clear D. V was shortened by 1 base and J by 6 bases, with 10 bases between the two germline ends. There are 13 residues in the CDR3. This CDR3 is CASSLGIASEQYF. The CDR3 nucleotides read TGTGCCAGCAGTTTAGGTATCGCCAGCGAGCAGTACTTC.

This clone has only one observation. This chain connects TRBV6-5 to TRBJ1-3; D unclear. The CDR3 length is 11 residues. Trimming pared 11 bases from V and 4 bases from J, leaving 9 bases between. Germline V gene data show CDR1 as MNHEY and CDR2 as SVGAGI. The CDR3 protein is CAGLGGNTIYF. DNA of the CDR3: TGTGCCGGTTTGGGCGGAAACACCATATATTTT.

The chain combines TRBV6-5 with TRBJ2-5; D is perhaps TRBD1 (5 bases). V lost 6 bases and J lost 1, with 15 bases in between. The CDR3 is 15 residues long. Germline V gene data show CDR1 as MNHEY and CDR2 as SVGAGI. The CDR3 bases are TGTGCCAGCAGGAAGGGGCCTACGCCCCAAGAGACCCAGTACTTC. Translating it yields CASRKGPTPQETQYF.

This sequence joins TRBV3-1 (or the pseudogene TRBV3-2) and TRBJ2-2, with D possibly matching TRBD2 (5 bases). Trimming stripped 0 bases from V and 6 bases from J, with 14 bases between. CDR1 is LGHDT and CDR2 is YNNKEL in the germline V gene (reference sequence). This CDR3 region has 16 residues. CDR3 DNA: TGTGCCAGCAGCCAAGAGAGGGCAGCGCGGGCCGGGGAGCTGTTTTTT. This encodes CASSQERAARAGELFF.

The table lists this clone with a count of one. J is TRBJ1-1 and V is TRBV6-5, with no clear D. Germline V gives CDR1 MNHEY, CDR2 SVGAGI. V lost 0 bases to trimming and J lost 1 base, with 6 bases between them. The CDR3 spans 14 residues. Here the CDR3 reads CASSYSRQNTEAFF. CDR3 bases: TGTGCCAGCAGTTACTCGAGGCAGAACACTGAAGCTTTCTTT.

This chain connects TRBV4-2 to TRBJ2-7, with 7 bases lining up with TRBD2. Germline lookup yields CDR1 LGHNA and CDR2 YNFKEQ. V was pared by 4 bases and J by 0 bases, with 9 bases of the junction left unmatched. The CDR3 loop spans 16 amino acids. CDR3 sequence reads: CASSPRSGVSSYEQYF. For the CDR3, the DNA is TGTGCCAGCAGCCCTCGGAGCGGGGTGAGCTCCTACGAGCAGTACTTC.

This chain joins TRBV5-6 and TRBJ2-2, with D perhaps matching TRBD2 (6 bases). Per germline, CDR1 SGHDT and CDR2 YYEEEE. The CDR3 runs 16 residues. V shed 3 bases and J shed 2 bases, with 14 bases lying between them. The CDR3, as DNA: TGTGCCAGCAGCTCTGCCGGGAGCACAAACACCGGGGAGCTGTTTTTT. This sequence encodes CASSSAGSTNTGELFF.

The J gene is TRBJ1-1, the V gene TRBV5-4, with TRBD1 as a possible D gene (5 bases). The V end lost 5 bases, the J end lost 1 base, and 15 bases lay between the germline ends. The CDR3 is 15 amino acids. Per germline, CDR1 SGHNT and CDR2 YYREEE (reference sequence). The CDR3 sequence: CASRFLGAGNTEAFF. For the CDR3, the DNA is TGTGCCAGCAGGTTCCTAGGGGCGGGGAACACTGAAGCTTTCTTT. The whole variable domain, remainder taken from reference TRBV5-4 and TRBJ1-1, is ETGVTQSPTHLIKTRGQQVTLRCSSQSGHNTVSWYQQALGQGPQFIFQYYREEENGRGNFPPRFSGLQFPNYSSELNVNALELDDSALYLCASRFLGAGNTEAFFGQGTRLTVV.

V is TRBV5-4 and J is TRBJ1-2; a possible D gene is TRBD1 (5 bases). Trimming removed 1 base from V and 2 bases from J, with 9 bases in between. CDR3 length: 14 amino acids. Germline values: CDR1 SGHNT, CDR2 YYREEE (reference sequence). The DNA for the CDR3 is TGTGCCAGCAGCTTGTTCTCAGGGAACTATGGCTACACCTTC. This gives the protein CASSLFSGNYGYTF.

Worth noting for this clone: The identical CDR3 is also encoded by other nucleotide sequences in the sample. The chain employs TRBV12-3 or TRBV12-4 and TRBJ1-5; D gene unclear. This CDR3 has 12 amino acids. V was shortened by 2 bases and J by 5 bases, with 4 bases between the two germline ends. The CDR3 spells CASSLLDQPQHF. CDR3 nucleotide sequence: TGTGCCAGCAGTTTATTGGATCAGCCCCAGCATTTT.